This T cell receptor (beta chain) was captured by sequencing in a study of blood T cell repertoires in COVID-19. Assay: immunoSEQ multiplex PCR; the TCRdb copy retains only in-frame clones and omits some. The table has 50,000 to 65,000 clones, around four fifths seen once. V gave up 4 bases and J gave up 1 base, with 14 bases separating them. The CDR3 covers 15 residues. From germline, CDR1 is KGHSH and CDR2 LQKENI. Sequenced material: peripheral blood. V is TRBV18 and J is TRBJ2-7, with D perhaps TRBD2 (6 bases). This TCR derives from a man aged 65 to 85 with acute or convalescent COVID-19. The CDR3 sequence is CASSLQRALSYEQYF. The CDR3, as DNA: TGTGCCAGCTCACTCCAGCGGGCTCTATCCTACGAGCAGTACTTC. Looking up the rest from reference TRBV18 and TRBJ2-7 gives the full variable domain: NAGVMQNPRHLVRRRGQEARLRCSPMKGHSHVYWYRQLPEEGLKFMVYLQKENIIDESGMPKERFSAEFPKEGPSILRIQQVVRGDSAAYFCASSLQRALSYEQYFGPGTRLTVT.